This TCR beta chain was identified during a study of blood T cell repertoires in COVID-19. In the study overall: There were acute and convalescent COVID-19 samples, and they came from the United States, Italy and Spain. From T cells, B-cell-depleted T cells, or PBMCs came the material, which was cDNA or gDNA.

The CDR3 covers 10 residues. V lost 2 bases and J lost 10, with 5 bases in between. Per germline, CDR1 SSHAT and CDR2 FNYEAQ (reference sequence). As processed by the authors: From reference gene primer amplification, estimates of nucleated cell counts were derived. TCRdb keeps only in-frame clones here, not all; method: immunoSEQ multiplex PCR. That table supplies the V and J calls and clone size; D and trimming were determined from the DNA. Among under 300,000 clones listed, around 86% were seen once. Sequencing was performed on peripheral blood. The chain links TRBV7-7 to TRBJ1-2; D not certain. The source of this sequence is a woman aged 60-75 years with active or convalescent COVID-19. The CDR3 spells CASSLYPYTF. The CDR3 nucleotides read TGTGCCAGCAGCTTATATCCCTACACCTTC.